The 3 T cell receptor beta chains presented below share a single source sample, sequenced in a study of T cell repertoires in cytomegalovirus infection. The antigens of these receptors remain unknown. MiXCR was run by TCRdb on the reads, yielding one entry per CDR3 protein. The sample holds about 770,000 distinct CDR3 sequences, around 29% seen once. The starting material was cultured CD8+ T cells from PBMCs, obtained from culture after CMV antigen stimulation. These receptors all come from a human donor in good health (CMV status not recorded). Some clones in this sample may be carry-over from other donors' samples.

This clonotype was detected many times. The chain couples TRBV7-9 to TRBJ1-2, with a weak D call TRBD1 (6 bases). The germline gives CDR1 SEHNR, CDR2 FQNEAQ (reference sequence). The ends were cut back, 5 bases at V and 3 bases at J, with 16 bases in the middle. This CDR3 region has 15 residues. DNA for the CDR3: TGTGCCAGCAGCCACCCGGGGGCAGGGGACTATGGCTACACCTTC. It specifies CASSHPGAGDYGYTF.

This chain uses TRBV27 with TRBJ1-2; D possibly corresponds to TRBD1 (5 bases). In germline, CDR1 is MNHEY, CDR2 SMNVEV (reference sequence). The CDR3 is 14 residues long. V lost 6 bases to trimming and J lost 3 bases, with 14 bases between them. In nucleotides, the CDR3 is TGTGCCAGCAGCCCGGTCGGAGGGGACTATGGCTACACCTTC. This translates into CASSPVGGDYGYTF.

This clonotype showed up just a few times. J is TRBJ2-1 and V is TRBV11-2, with D perhaps matching TRBD1 (6 bases). Deletions cut 4 bases from V and 5 bases from J, with 12 bases between. CDR1 SGHAT and CDR2 FQNNGV come from the germline V gene. This CDR3 is 14 amino acids long. The CDR3 sequence: CASSSSTGHNEQFF. CDR3 DNA: TGTGCCAGCAGCTCCTCGACAGGCCACAATGAGCAGTTCTTC.